This T cell receptor beta chain comes out of a study of blood T cells in healthy people across ages. Points from the study as a whole: The study found more naive CD4+ cells and higher diversity in long-lived than aged donors. CMV status of donors was not determined, possibly confounding expanded clonotype changes. With age, beta diversity per million T cells declined roughly linearly, significantly by approximately 41.

This clonotype has a handful of counts. As yet, its antigen is unknown. Germline CDR1 and CDR2: SQVTM and ANQGSEA. Trimming removed 7 bases at V and 2 bases at J, with 15 bases between. The length of the CDR3 is 14 residues. Alongside a J-beta primer mix, a sample-barcoded 5' primer served in a second PCR lasting about 6 to 12 cycles. MiXCR, applied by TCRdb to the 5' RACE reads, yields one record per CDR3 protein. This sample has 1.5 million to 2 million distinct CDR3 sequences, with around 50% found just once. Healthy Caucasian individuals from Russia aged about 6 to 100 served as donors. The origin of this receptor is a woman aged 40 to 50 in good health. The chain has TRBV29-1 and TRBJ2-1, with a possible D match to TRBD1 (6 bases). The sample comprised blood. The CDR3 here is CSAQARGPYNEQFF. CDR3 coding DNA: TGCAGCGCTCAAGCCAGGGGACCCTACAATGAGCAGTTCTTC.